These 10 T cell receptor beta chains were sequenced from one sample in a study of radiotherapy plus CTLA-4 blockade in lung cancer (dated 2018 in TCRdb). The library relied on the immunoSEQ multiplex PCR assay. As stored in TCRdb, this immuneACCESS dataset retains in-frame rearrangements with V and J assigned. A fraction of the clones does not appear; measured against another copy, unresolved V genes explain less than half of the discrepancy, and the remainder lacks a known reason. This sample has around 37,000 clones in its table, and 70% to 75% of those were observed once. Roughly 15% of the sample comes from the top ten. The sample in question was peripheral blood, obtained from a patient treated with radiotherapy plus ipilimumab. These receptor sequences come from a human donor with non-small cell lung cancer that progressed on radiotherapy plus ipilimumab.

The J gene is TRBJ2-7, the V gene TRBV4-1; D gene unclear. The CDR3 spans 15 residues. The germline V gene has CDR1 MGHRA and CDR2 YSYEKL. V lost 6 bases and J 3 bases, leaving 18 bases between the germline ends. CDR3 DNA: TGCGCCAGCAGTCTGGCGTCGGACGTACGCTACGAGCAGTACTTC. Amino acid sequence: CASSLASDVRYEQYF.

This chain links TRBV19 with TRBJ2-1, with TRBD2 identical over 9 bases. The ends lost 3 bases at V and 2 bases at J; junction bases unmatched: 5. From germline, CDR1 is LNHDA and CDR2 SQIVND (reference sequence). The CDR3 is 16 residues long. CDR3 DNA sequence: TGTGCCAGTAGTATGGTAGCGGGGGCCACCTACAATGAGCAGTTCTTC. Its translation: CASSMVAGATYNEQFF.

This clone has a handful of counts. The genes are TRBV7-6 and TRBJ2-2; 9 positions match TRBD2. The CDR3 is 16 amino acids. The germline CDR1 and CDR2 sequences are SGHVS and FNYEAQ. V lost 7 bases, J lost 3 bases, and 9 bases stayed unmatched. Here the CDR3 DNA reads TGTGCCAGCACCCCAAGGACTAGCGAGTACACCGGGGAGCTGTTTTTT. Encoded protein: CASTPRTSEYTGELFF.

The chain employs TRBV29-1 and TRBJ1-1, with D hard to call. CDR1 is SQVTM and CDR2 is ANQGSEA in the germline V gene. Trimming took off 8 bases at V and 3 bases at J, with 13 bases between the two ends. The CDR3 loop spans 12 amino acids. CDR3 sequence: CSTRTDYTEAFF. The CDR3 DNA sequence: TGCAGCACCAGGACGGATTACACTGAAGCTTTCTTT. The whole variable domain, filled in from reference TRBV29-1 and TRBJ1-1, reads SAVISQKPSRDICQRGTSLTIQCQVDSQVTMMFWYRQQPGQSLTLIATANQGSEATYESGFVIDKFPISRPNLTFSTLTVSNMSPEDSSIYLCSTRTDYTEAFFGQGTRLTVV.

Regarding this clone: Lacking the conserved final phenylalanine or tryptophan, this CDR3 likely reflects a read error. The DNA is omitted, as the CDR3 cannot be located on it reliably, and the CDR3 follows TCRdb's listing. The chain's CDR3 is CASSKFPGGGS. The rearrangement uses TRBV21-1 and TRBJ2-7; the table's D call TRBD1 went unverified against the DNA. TRBV21-1 is reported as a pseudogene. Both ends counted, the CDR3 spans 11 residues.

The rearrangement links TRBV5-1 to TRBJ2-5; the D is unclear. Per germline, CDR1 SGHRS and CDR2 YFSETQ. Trimming left V 0 bases short and J 0 bases short, with 9 bases between. The CDR3 spans 15 residues. The CDR3 loop reads CASSLAPSDQETQYF. CDR3 DNA: TGCGCCAGCAGCTTGGCCCCTTCGGACCAAGAGACCCAGTACTTC.

The chain combines TRBV7-2 with TRBJ2-5; D is perhaps TRBD2 (6 bases). The CDR3 spans 13 residues. The V gene's germline CDR1 is SGHTA and CDR2 FQGNSA. Between the trimmed V and J ends, which lost 5 bases and 7 bases, there was a span of 14 bases. The CDR3 is CASSPGVSGTQYF. DNA of the CDR3: TGTGCCAGCAGCCCGGGGGTCTCGGGGACCCAGTACTTC. The full variable domain, in which reference TRBV7-2 and TRBJ2-5 provide the parts outside the CDR3, is GAGVSQSPSNKVTEKGKDVELRCDPISGHTALYWYRQSLGQGLEFLIYFQGNSAPDKSGLPSDRFSAERTGGSVSTLTIQRTQQEDSAVYLCASSPGVSGTQYFGPGTRLLVL.

Comment on this clone: Sequence at one end of the junction differs from germline and may be a read error. The CDR3 is CATSEMSVNEKLFF. Written as DNA, the CDR3 is TGTGCCACCAGTGAAATGTCAGTTAATGAAAAACTGTTTTTT. The V call is TRBV10-3, the J call TRBJ1-4; D uncertain. The CDR3 is 14 amino acids. CDR1 and CDR2 (germline): ENHRY, SYGVKD.

Of note for this clone: The identical CDR3 is also encoded by other nucleotide sequences in the sample. The gene calls are TRBV5-1 and TRBJ2-3, with D perhaps matching TRBD1 (6 bases). The germline V gene encodes CDR1 SGHRS and CDR2 YFSETQ. CDR3 size: 13 residues. Trimming left V 2 bases short and J 4 bases short, with 8 bases between. CDR3 protein: CASSLPGADTQYF. CDR3 bases: TGCGCCAGCAGCTTACCAGGGGCAGATACGCAGTATTTT.

This clone was picked up a small number of times. The chain combines TRBV18 with TRBJ1-4; D may be TRBD1 (5 bases). Per germline, CDR1 KGHSH and CDR2 LQKENI. Trimming removed 3 bases at V and 6 bases at J, with 11 bases between. This CDR3 has 14 residues. CDR3 loop: CASSPRRGDEKLFF. CDR3 DNA: TGTGCCAGCTCACCTCGAAGGGGAGATGAAAAACTGTTTTTT. Full variable domain (outside the CDR3, taken from reference TRBV18 and TRBJ1-4): NAGVMQNPRHLVRRRGQEARLRCSPMKGHSHVYWYRQLPEEGLKFMVYLQKENIIDESGMPKERFSAEFPKEGPSILRIQQVVRGDSAAYFCASSPRRGDEKLFFGSGTQLSVL.